The rows below give T cell receptor beta chains drawn from one sample of a study of T cells in localized non-small cell lung cancer. Libraries were prepared by immunoSEQ multiplex PCR; TCRdb keeps only in-frame clonotypes and omits some of them. This table holds some 80,000 clones, 84% found once. This specimen consisted of peripheral blood, obtained before any cancer treatment. All receptors come from a man aged 40 to 75 with stage I lung adenocarcinoma. Both conserved end residues are part of each CDR3. Each record gives: J gene, V gene, D gene, clone size, CDR3 protein, CDR3 DNA. D genes are given only for firm matches. Expanded clones get a size class; other rows say once, few or many, or leave the size out.

j_gene: TRBJ2-1; v_gene: TRBV5-1; d_gene: TRBD2; abundance: once; CDR3aa: CASSPLALAEGLRVLDNEQFF; CDR3nt: TGCGCCAGCAGCCCACTCGCACTAGCGGAGGGGTTGAGGGTCCTTGACAATGAGCAGTTCTTC
j_gene: TRBJ1-6; v_gene: TRBV18; d_gene: -; abundance: -; CDR3aa: CASSPLEQKRSNSPLHF; CDR3nt: TGTGCCAGCTCACCACTGGAGCAAAAACGGAGTAATTCACCCCTCCACTTT
j_gene: TRBJ1-2; v_gene: TRBV28; d_gene: TRBD1; abundance: -; CDR3aa: CASSLDYDRAKGYTF; CDR3nt: TGTGCCAGCAGTTTAGACTACGACAGGGCGAAAGGCTACACCTTC
j_gene: TRBJ2-4; v_gene: TRBV6-6; d_gene: TRBD1; abundance: -; CDR3aa: CASSRDSLRNIQYF; CDR3nt: TGTGCCAGCAGCAGGGACAGCCTAAGAAACATTCAGTACTTC
j_gene: TRBJ1-1; v_gene: TRBV30; d_gene: -; abundance: -; CDR3aa: CAWANSYTEAFF; CDR3nt: TGTGCCTGGGCCAACAGCTACACTGAAGCTTTCTTT
j_gene: TRBJ2-3; v_gene: TRBV11-3; d_gene: -; abundance: -; CDR3aa: CASSLAGADTQYF; CDR3nt: TGTGCCAGCAGCTTAGCGGGGGCAGATACGCAGTATTTT
j_gene: TRBJ2-5; v_gene: TRBV6-6; d_gene: -; abundance: -; CDR3aa: CASSGRGETQYF; CDR3nt: TGTGCCAGCAGTGGACGAGGGGAGACCCAGTACTTC
j_gene: TRBJ1-1; v_gene: TRBV29-1; d_gene: TRBD1; abundance: -; CDR3aa: CSVTDRAKNTEAFF; CDR3nt: TGCAGCGTGACGGACAGGGCCAAAAACACTGAAGCTTTCTTT
j_gene: TRBJ1-5; v_gene: TRBV6-5; d_gene: -; abundance: -; CDR3aa: CASSYDRNSNQPQHF; CDR3nt: TGTGCCAGCAGTTACGACAGAAATAGCAATCAGCCCCAGCATTTT
j_gene: TRBJ2-2; v_gene: TRBV4-1; d_gene: -; abundance: -; CDR3aa: CASSHWQEHPTGELFF; CDR3nt: TGCGCCAGCAGCCATTGGCAGGAGCATCCCACCGGGGAGCTGTTTTTT
j_gene: TRBJ2-3; v_gene: TRBV27; d_gene: TRBD1; abundance: -; CDR3aa: CASSQGDRAPTYF; CDR3nt: TGTGCCAGCAGTCAAGGGGACAGGGCCCCCACGTATTTT
j_gene: TRBJ2-7; v_gene: TRBV11-1; d_gene: -; abundance: -; CDR3aa: CASSLRGNYYEQYF; CDR3nt: TGTGCCAGCAGCTTGAGAGGGAATTATTACGAGCAGTACTTC
j_gene: TRBJ1-2; v_gene: TRBV5-1; d_gene: -; abundance: -; CDR3aa: CASSPGGNYGYTF; CDR3nt: TGCGCCAGCAGCCCCGGTGGTAACTATGGCTACACCTTC
j_gene: TRBJ1-3; v_gene: TRBV19; d_gene: -; abundance: -; CDR3aa: CASKERGGTISGNTIYF; CDR3nt: TGTGCCAGTAAGGAACGGGGGGGAACTATCTCCGGAAACACCATATATTTT
j_gene: TRBJ2-3; v_gene: TRBV6-5; d_gene: -; abundance: once; CDR3aa: CASSSSTDTQYF; CDR3nt: TGTGCCAGCAGTTCGTCCACAGATACGCAGTATTTT
j_gene: TRBJ1-3; v_gene: TRBV10-3; d_gene: TRBD1; abundance: -; CDR3aa: CAITRTGPGNTIYF; CDR3nt: TGTGCCATCACCCGGACAGGGCCTGGAAACACCATATATTTT
j_gene: TRBJ2-5; v_gene: TRBV27; d_gene: -; abundance: -; CDR3aa: CASSTQRDPKETQYF; CDR3nt: TGTGCCAGCAGTACCCAACGGGACCCCAAGGAGACCCAGTACTTC
j_gene: TRBJ1-1; v_gene: TRBV19; d_gene: -; abundance: -; CDR3aa: CASNRRSEVNTEAFF; CDR3nt: TGTGCCAGTAATCGTCGCTCGGAAGTGAACACTGAAGCTTTCTTT
j_gene: TRBJ1-1; v_gene: TRBV28; d_gene: -; abundance: -; CDR3aa: CASSPPSGAIETEAFF; CDR3nt: TGTGCCAGCAGCCCACCCTCGGGGGCGATCGAAACTGAAGCTTTCTTT
j_gene: TRBJ1-2; v_gene: TRBV2; d_gene: TRBD1; abundance: -; CDR3aa: CASTRQGPGYTF; CDR3nt: TGTGCCAGCACCCGACAGGGCCCTGGCTACACCTTC
j_gene: TRBJ1-1; v_gene: TRBV7-9; d_gene: -; abundance: few; CDR3aa: CASSLVKGTEAFF; CDR3nt: TGTGCCAGCAGCTTAGTAAAGGGCACTGAAGCTTTCTTT
j_gene: TRBJ2-5; v_gene: TRBV18; d_gene: -; abundance: few; CDR3aa: CASSRTNGGYQETQYF; CDR3nt: TGTGCCAGCTCAAGAACTAACGGGGGTTACCAAGAGACCCAGTACTTC
j_gene: TRBJ2-5; v_gene: TRBV27; d_gene: TRBD1; abundance: few; CDR3aa: CASSSGTGGAETQYF; CDR3nt: TGTGCCAGCAGTTCCGGGACAGGGGGAGCGGAGACCCAGTACTTC
j_gene: TRBJ2-2; v_gene: TRBV7-9; d_gene: -; abundance: -; CDR3aa: CASSFRVANTGELFF; CDR3nt: TGTGCCAGCAGCTTTCGGGTGGCTAACACCGGGGAGCTGTTTTTT
j_gene: TRBJ1-2; v_gene: TRBV6-5; d_gene: -; abundance: -; CDR3aa: CASSYEVKGYTF; CDR3nt: TGTGCCAGCAGTTACGAGGTTAAAGGCTACACCTTC
j_gene: TRBJ1-2; v_gene: TRBV2; d_gene: TRBD1; abundance: -; CDR3aa: CASNAFQQGIYGYTF; CDR3nt: TGTGCCAGCAATGCCTTTCAACAGGGGATCTATGGCTACACCTTC
j_gene: TRBJ2-1; v_gene: TRBV19; d_gene: TRBD2; abundance: few; CDR3aa: CASRLAMVNNEQFF; CDR3nt: TGTGCCAGTAGACTAGCGATGGTCAACAATGAGCAGTTCTTC
j_gene: TRBJ2-3; v_gene: TRBV6-5; d_gene: TRBD1; abundance: -; CDR3aa: CASSPRDSSDTQYF; CDR3nt: TGTGCCAGCAGTCCCCGGGACAGTTCAGATACGCAGTATTTT
j_gene: TRBJ1-1; v_gene: TRBV5-4; d_gene: TRBD1; abundance: -; CDR3aa: CASSLGRGTTEAFF; CDR3nt: TGTGCCAGCAGCTTGGGCAGGGGGACGACTGAAGCTTTCTTT
j_gene: TRBJ1-5; v_gene: TRBV6-5; d_gene: -; abundance: -; CDR3aa: CASSVQGFRNQPQHF; CDR3nt: TGTGCCAGCAGTGTCCAGGGTTTTCGCAATCAGCCCCAGCATTTT
j_gene: TRBJ1-1; v_gene: TRBV5-1; d_gene: -; abundance: -; CDR3aa: CASSSRQQGNTEAFF; CDR3nt: TGCGCCAGCAGCTCTAGGCAACAGGGAAACACTGAAGCTTTCTTT
j_gene: TRBJ1-1; v_gene: TRBV18; d_gene: TRBD1; abundance: -; CDR3aa: CASSPLTGADTEAFF; CDR3nt: TGTGCCAGCTCACCACTGACAGGGGCGGACACTGAAGCTTTCTTT
j_gene: TRBJ2-7; v_gene: TRBV27; d_gene: -; abundance: few; CDR3aa: CASSLYTGVTYEQYF; CDR3nt: TGTGCCAGCAGTTTATATACCGGGGTGACCTACGAGCAGTACTTC
j_gene: TRBJ2-4; v_gene: TRBV5-1; d_gene: -; abundance: once; CDR3aa: CASSLRGPQGTKNIQYF; CDR3nt: TGCGCCAGCAGCTTGCGAGGACCACAAGGGACCAAAAACATTCAGTACTTC
j_gene: TRBJ2-1; v_gene: TRBV4-1; d_gene: -; abundance: once; CDR3aa: CASSQGWGQEGNEQFF; CDR3nt: TGCGCCAGCAGCCAAGGGTGGGGGCAAGAAGGGAATGAGCAGTTCTTC
j_gene: TRBJ2-7; v_gene: TRBV27; d_gene: -; abundance: -; CDR3aa: CASRRFGDGLQGKKSYEQYF; CDR3nt: TGTGCCAGCAGACGGTTCGGGGATGGACTACAGGGAAAGAAGTCCTACGAGCAGTACTTC
j_gene: TRBJ1-2; v_gene: TRBV10-3; d_gene: -; abundance: -; CDR3aa: CAISESPFGGNYGYTF; CDR3nt: TGTGCCATCAGTGAGTCCCCTTTTGGGGGGAACTATGGCTACACCTTC
j_gene: TRBJ2-2; v_gene: TRBV27; d_gene: -; abundance: -; CDR3aa: CASSLLAGELFF; CDR3nt: TGTGCCAGCAGTTTATTAGCCGGGGAGCTGTTTTTT
j_gene: TRBJ1-5; v_gene: TRBV27; d_gene: -; abundance: -; CDR3aa: CASSPWGSEDQPQHF; CDR3nt: TGTGCCAGCAGTCCATGGGGTTCGGAAGATCAGCCCCAGCATTTT
j_gene: TRBJ2-2; v_gene: TRBV29-1; d_gene: TRBD2; abundance: few; CDR3aa: CSVRKRGGNTGELFF; CDR3nt: TGCAGCGTGAGGAAGCGGGGGGGAAACACCGGGGAGCTGTTTTTT
j_gene: TRBJ2-1; v_gene: TRBV21-1; d_gene: -; abundance: -; CDR3aa: CASSKAPSGTYNEQFF; CDR3nt: TGTGCCAGCAGCAAAGCCCCTAGCGGTACCTACAATGAGCAGTTCTTC
j_gene: TRBJ2-7; v_gene: TRBV28; d_gene: -; abundance: -; CDR3aa: CASSAPTHTPDTYYEQYF; CDR3nt: TGTGCCAGCAGCGCCCCCACCCACACCCCGGACACATACTACGAGCAGTACTTC
j_gene: TRBJ2-5; v_gene: TRBV30; d_gene: TRBD2; abundance: -; CDR3aa: CAWSTAGVISGAQETQYF; CDR3nt: TGTGCCTGGAGTACAGCGGGAGTGATTAGTGGTGCCCAAGAGACCCAGTACTTC
j_gene: TRBJ2-7; v_gene: TRBV2; d_gene: TRBD1; abundance: -; CDR3aa: CASSTGTGGYEQYF; CDR3nt: TGTGCCAGCAGTACCGGGACAGGGGGCTACGAGCAGTACTTC
j_gene: TRBJ1-2; v_gene: TRBV2; d_gene: TRBD1; abundance: -; CDR3aa: CASSLRDRVGYTF; CDR3nt: TGTGCCAGCAGTCTCCGGGACAGGGTTGGCTACACCTTC
j_gene: TRBJ2-7; v_gene: TRBV7-2; d_gene: TRBD1; abundance: -; CDR3aa: CASSSTGTGDGTLYEQYF; CDR3nt: TGTGCCAGCAGCTCAACCGGGACAGGGGACGGAACCCTCTACGAGCAGTACTTC
j_gene: TRBJ2-1; v_gene: TRBV4-3; d_gene: TRBD2; abundance: -; CDR3aa: CASSHPSGVQFF; CDR3nt: TGCGCCAGCAGCCACCCTAGCGGGGTGCAGTTCTTC
j_gene: TRBJ1-5; v_gene: TRBV6-1; d_gene: TRBD1; abundance: few; CDR3aa: CASTGGRGRNQPQHF; CDR3nt: TGTGCCAGCACAGGGGGCAGGGGGCGAAATCAGCCCCAGCATTTT
j_gene: TRBJ2-7; v_gene: TRBV28; d_gene: -; abundance: -; CDR3aa: CASTIQDGLYEQYF; CDR3nt: TGTGCCAGCACCATACAGGACGGACTCTACGAGCAGTACTTC
j_gene: TRBJ1-4; v_gene: TRBV18; d_gene: -; abundance: -; CDR3aa: CASSPFAATNEKLFF; CDR3nt: TGTGCCAGCTCACCCTTCGCCGCAACTAATGAAAAACTGTTTTTT
j_gene: TRBJ2-7; v_gene: TRBV5-8; d_gene: -; abundance: -; CDR3aa: CASSIGPGEAYEQYF; CDR3nt: TGTGCCAGCAGCATTGGGCCAGGGGAGGCCTACGAGCAGTACTTC